A selection of T cell receptor beta chains follows, all from one sample in a study of T cell repertoires in cytomegalovirus infection. TCRdb re-called the reads with MiXCR, one entry per CDR3 protein. The sample has 200,000 to 250,000 distinct CDR3 sequences, 22% seen once. Input material: CD8+ T cells from PBMCs. These receptors were obtained from a human donor in good health (CMV status not recorded). Some clones in this sample may be carry-over from other donors' samples. The CDR3 runs from the conserved cysteine through the conserved F or W. D genes are given only for firm matches. Not every row has a clone size; where given, it reads once, few, many or a size class.

TRBV5-6	NA	NA	TRBJ1-5	TGTGCCAGCAGCTCGATGGGTCAGCCCCAGCATTTT	CASSSMGQPQHF
TRBV29-1	NA	TRBD2	TRBJ2-3	TGCAGCGTTGTGGTACGGGGGGGGGGAGTGACTCACCGCACAGATACGCAGTATTTT	CSVVVRGGGVTHRTDTQYF
TRBV29-1	NA	NA	TRBJ1-2	TGCAGCGTTGAAGGCCAGGAGAACTATGGCTACACCTTC	CSVEGQENYGYTF
TRBV7-2	few	NA	TRBJ2-1	TGTGCCAGCAGCTTAGCGTGGAATGAGCAGTTCTTC	CASSLAWNEQFF
TRBV19	few	NA	TRBJ1-1	TGTGCCAGTAAATCATCAGGGAACACTGAAGCTTTCTTT	CASKSSGNTEAFF
TRBV9	few	TRBD2	TRBJ2-3	TGTGCCAGCAGCGTATCTTCGGGACTAACAAGCACAGATACGCAGTATTTT	CASSVSSGLTSTDTQYF
TRBV7-9	many	TRBD2	TRBJ2-7	TGTGCCAGCAGTTCAACTAGCGGGGTCCACGAGCAGTACTTC	CASSSTSGVHEQYF
TRBV4-1	few	NA	TRBJ1-2	TGCGCCAGCAGCCCAAGCGGGACGGGAGGGCGGATCGGCTACACCTTC	CASSPSGTGGRIGYTF
TRBV15	many	NA	TRBJ2-5	TGTGCCACCAGCACCGAAAGTCAAGAGACCCAGTACTTC	CATSTESQETQYF
TRBV19	few	NA	TRBJ2-3	TGTGCCAGTAGTATTGTTTGGACAGATACGCAGTATTTT	CASSIVWTDTQYF
TRBV9	once	NA	TRBJ2-3	TGTGCCAGCAGCCCCTACGGGGGAAGCACAGATACGCAGTATTTT	CASSPYGGSTDTQYF
TRBV7-2	few	NA	TRBJ2-1	TGTGCCAGCAGCTTATGGGTAGACAATGAGCAGTTCTTC	CASSLWVDNEQFF
TRBV6-5	NA	TRBD1	TRBJ1-1	TGTGCCAGCAGAGGAGGGGGCCCCCCGCGAGCTTTCTTT	CASRGGGPPRAFF
TRBV12-3/TRBV12-4	NA	TRBD1	TRBJ2-2	TGTGCCAGCAGTTCCGGGACAGGCTACACCGGGGAGCTGTTTTTT	CASSSGTGYTGELFF
TRBV6-6	few	NA	TRBJ2-3	TGTGCCAGCAGTTACTCTATGGGGGCAGATACGCAGTATTTT	CASSYSMGADTQYF
TRBV7-9	few	TRBD1	TRBJ1-1	TGTGCCAGCAGCTTACCGCAGGGGGTCAGCACTGAAGCTTTCTTT	CASSLPQGVSTEAFF
TRBV2	many	TRBD2	TRBJ2-3	TGTGCCAGCAGCGGACTAGCGGTTAGCACAGATACGCAGTATTTT	CASSGLAVSTDTQYF
TRBV2	few	TRBD1	TRBJ2-1	TGTGCCGGGAGACAGGGGGCCTACAATGAGCAGTTCTTC	CAGRQGAYNEQFF
TRBV2	once	NA	TRBJ1-3	TGTGCCAGCAGCACAAGGTCTGGAAACACCATATATTTT	CASSTRSGNTIYF
TRBV4-1	NA	TRBD1	TRBJ2-7	TGCGCCAGCAGCCCCCGGACAGGGGTGACCTACGAGCAGTACTTC	CASSPRTGVTYEQYF
TRBV7-2	many	TRBD2	TRBJ2-2	TGTGCCAGCAGCCCGCGCGGGGGGGGTAACACCGGGGAGCTGTTTTTT	CASSPRGGGNTGELFF
TRBV19	NA	NA	TRBJ1-5	TGTGCCAGTATCCCGGTGGCAGGGACGGATCAGCCCCAGCATTTT	CASIPVAGTDQPQHF
TRBV12-3/TRBV12-4	many	TRBD1	TRBJ1-1	TGTGCCAGCAGTGACAGGGGCATGAACACTGAAGCTTTCTTT	CASSDRGMNTEAFF
TRBV11-2	many	NA	TRBJ2-7	TGTGCCAGCAGCTTCGGACGGCGGTTCTCCTACGAGCAGTACTTC	CASSFGRRFSYEQYF
TRBV20-1	NA	NA	TRBJ2-3	TGCAGTGCGACTCACGGGGGCAGCACAGATACGCAGTATTTT	CSATHGGSTDTQYF
TRBV6-2/TRBV6-3	NA	NA	TRBJ1-1	TGTGCCAGCAGGGCCGGAGGGCCGAACACTGAAGCTTTCTTT	CASRAGGPNTEAFF
TRBV6-5	NA	NA	TRBJ1-1	TGTGCCAGCACGGGGTACATGAACACTGAAGCTTTCTTT	CASTGYMNTEAFF
TRBV6-6	few	TRBD2	TRBJ2-7	TGTGCCAGCAGTGGCCGACTAGCGGGCAACGAGCAGTACTTC	CASSGRLAGNEQYF
TRBV28	few	NA	TRBJ2-4	TGTGCCAGCACCCAGAAGCTAGCCAAAAACATTCAGTACTTC	CASTQKLAKNIQYF
TRBV5-5	NA	TRBD1	TRBJ1-4	TGTGCCAGCAGCTCCCTACAGGGGAGAGTGGGGGAAAAACTGTTTTTT	CASSSLQGRVGEKLFF
TRBV28	NA	NA	TRBJ2-7	TGTGCCAGCAGTTCCCCAAGACAGTCCTACGAGCAGTACTTC	CASSSPRQSYEQYF
TRBV30	few	NA	TRBJ2-7	TGTGCCTGGACTAGCTCCTACGAGCAGTACTTC	CAWTSSYEQYF
TRBV25-1	NA	NA	TRBJ2-4	TGTGCCAGCAGTGGGGACATAGGGTATTTGAACATTCAGTACTTC	CASSGDIGYLNIQYF
TRBV28	few	NA	TRBJ2-1	TGTGCCAGCAGTCCCCGGGGGGCCTTCAATGAGCAGTTCTTC	CASSPRGAFNEQFF
TRBV7-7	few	NA	TRBJ2-5	TGTGCCAGCAGCTTAACTCCAGGGGCCACCCAGTACTTC	CASSLTPGATQYF
TRBV6-1	few	NA	TRBJ2-3	TGTGCCAGCAGTGAAATTTTCCGGGACACAGATACGCAGTATTTT	CASSEIFRDTDTQYF
TRBV10-3	NA	NA	TRBJ1-4	TGTGCCATCAGTGAGTCCGCCAGTGGGGGGTCCGAAAAACTGTTTTTT	CAISESASGGSEKLFF
TRBV25-1	many	NA	TRBJ2-1	TGTGCCAGCAGTATCAGCGGCAATGAGCAGTTCTTC	CASSISGNEQFF
TRBV14	NA	TRBD1	TRBJ2-7	TGTGCCAGCAGCCAAGGACAGGGCCTATCCTACGAGCAGTACTTC	CASSQGQGLSYEQYF
TRBV5-5	few	TRBD1	TRBJ2-3	TGTGCCAGCAGCTTCGGGACAGGGGTAACGCAGTATTTT	CASSFGTGVTQYF
TRBV7-6	many	TRBD1	TRBJ2-2	TGTGCCAGCAGCCCCGGGACAGGGGGCACCGGGGAGCTGTTTTTT	CASSPGTGGTGELFF
TRBV4-2	NA	NA	TRBJ2-5	TGTGCCAGCAGCCAAGATCTCTCCCAAGAGACCCAGTACTTC	CASSQDLSQETQYF
TRBV11-2	many	TRBD2	TRBJ2-1	TGTGCCAGCAGCAGAACGGGACTAGCGGGCTACAATGAGCAGTTCTTC	CASSRTGLAGYNEQFF
TRBV5-1	few	NA	TRBJ2-1	TGCGCCAGCAGCTTGGGGGGGGGCCTATCGGATGAGCAGTTCTTC	CASSLGGGLSDEQFF
TRBV6-1	few	NA	TRBJ2-7	TGTGCCAGCAGTGAAATTGGTATCCTTATCTACGAGCAGTACTTC	CASSEIGILIYEQYF
TRBV15	NA	TRBD2	TRBJ2-1	TGTGCCACCAGCAGAGATCTCAGCGGGAACAATGAGCAGTTCTTC	CATSRDLSGNNEQFF
TRBV5-4	few	TRBD2	TRBJ2-5	TGTGCCAGCAGCTCCGCCTTTAGCGGGGGGGTCCGGGAGACCCAGTACTTC	CASSSAFSGGVRETQYF
TRBV27	NA	NA	TRBJ2-7	TGTGCCAGCAGGGGGGCCAACTACGAGCAGTACTTC	CASRGANYEQYF
TRBV6-1	NA	TRBD1	TRBJ2-1	TGTGCCAGCAGTGAAGTAGACAGGGGGCTTTTCAATGAGCAGTTCTTC	CASSEVDRGLFNEQFF
TRBV7-9	NA	NA	TRBJ2-7	TGTGCCAGCAAGGACACCCGAGGGGAGCAGTACTTC	CASKDTRGEQYF